Shown below are 20 T cell receptor beta chains from a single sample sequenced in a study of cytomegalovirus exposure and HLA in healthy donors. The PCR made use of 60 Vbeta and 13 Jbeta primers. The assay was immunoSEQ multiplex PCR, and TCRdb's table has in-frame clones only and misses some. The table lists under 150,000 clones, around three quarters of them singletons. The sample consisted of PBMCs. The source of these receptors is a woman aged 40 to 55 in good health and CMV-seronegative.

The chain carries TRBV5-4 and TRBJ2-1; D not resolved. Germline-derived CDR1 and CDR2 are SGHNT and YYREEE (reference sequence). Trimming took 0 bases from V and 1 from J, leaving 8 bases between them. The CDR3 runs to 15 residues. The CDR3 is CASSLAGVSYNEQFF. The DNA for the CDR3 is TGTGCCAGCAGCTTGGCCGGAGTTTCCTACAATGAGCAGTTCTTC.

V usage is TRBV7-8 and J usage is TRBJ1-3; TRBD1 might be the D (5 bases). With 5 bases removed from V and 0 bases from J, the gap between germline ends came to 14 bases. CDR3 length equals 16 residues. Germline V CDR1 and CDR2: SGHVS, FQNEAQ. CDR3 nucleotides: TGTGCCAGCAGCCCCTTAGGGGTATCCTCTGGAAACACCATATATTTT. Amino acids: CASSPLGVSSGNTIYF.

The rearrangement links TRBV19 to TRBJ1-3, with TRBD1 identical over 9 bases. V lost 7 bases, J lost 8 bases, and 24 bases stayed unmatched. Germline CDR1 reads LNHDA; CDR2 reads SQIVND (reference sequence). The CDR3 is 19 residues long. CDR3 amino acids: CASKGRPRTGQGPPHTIYF. The CDR3 DNA reads TGTGCCAGTAAGGGACGGCCACGCACGGGACAGGGACCTCCACACACCATATATTTT.

In its sample, this clone was seen once. The rearrangement links TRBV5-1 to TRBJ2-1; 10 bases are shared with TRBD2. The CDR3 is made up of 16 amino acids. With V trimmed by 3 bases and J by 7 bases, 10 bases remained unmatched. CDR1 SGHRS and CDR2 YFSETQ come from the germline V gene. Here the CDR3 reads CASSWFQREGGNEQFF. The CDR3, as DNA: TGCGCCAGCAGCTGGTTCCAGCGGGAGGGGGGTAATGAGCAGTTCTTC.

The chain has TRBV7-9 and TRBJ2-7; D call uncertain. Germline-derived CDR1 and CDR2 are SEHNR and FQNEAQ (reference sequence). The CDR3 runs to 13 residues. V lost 1 base and J 5 bases, leaving 9 bases between the germline ends. The CDR3, as DNA: TGTGCCAGCAGCTTAGGTCCCGCTAACGAGCAGTACTTC. Residues: CASSLGPANEQYF.

The chain uses TRBV11-2 and TRBJ2-3; 11 nucleotides agree with TRBD2. Trimming at V came to 1 base and at J to 2 bases, leaving 2 bases not matched to a gene. Germline V gene sequence: CDR1 SGHAT, CDR2 FQNNGV. CDR3 size: 16 residues. CDR3 sequence: CASSLVAGGTTDTQYF. CDR3 DNA sequence: TGTGCCAGCAGCTTAGTAGCGGGGGGGACCACAGATACGCAGTATTTT.

This clone has ten or more counts. This chain uses TRBV6-6 with TRBJ1-1; D call uncertain. CDR1 and CDR2 (germline): MNHNY, SVGAGI (reference sequence). This CDR3 region has 15 residues. V lost 2 bases and J 3 bases, leaving 13 bases between the germline ends. The CDR3 DNA is TGTGCCAGCAGTTACCCCGCAGCGTCTGACACTGAAGCTTTCTTT. This sequence encodes CASSYPAASDTEAFF.

This rearrangement joins TRBV4-1 to TRBJ1-5; D remains ambiguous. This CDR3 has 13 residues. V was trimmed by 1 base and J by 9 bases, leaving 10 bases between them. Per germline, CDR1 MGHRA and CDR2 YSYEKL. DNA of the CDR3: TGCGCCAGCAGCCAAGTGATCTGGAGGCCCCAGCATTTT. Protein sequence: CASSQVIWRPQHF.

The rearrangement uses TRBV7-7 and TRBJ2-5; the D is unclear. With the DNA end fitting TRBJ2-7 better, the J assignment may be wrong. The germline V gene encodes CDR1 SSHAT and CDR2 FNYEAQ (reference sequence). This CDR3 is 13 amino acids long. CDR3 DNA: TGTGCCAGCAGCTTAGGGCGTCTGAGCGAGCAGTACTTC. It yields the protein CASSLGRLSEQYF.

The chain has TRBV9 and TRBJ2-5; D is possibly TRBD2 (6 bases). CDR3 length: 16 amino acids. Trimming took 4 bases from V and 9 from J, leaving 25 bases between them. Germline CDR1 is SGDLS and CDR2 is YYNGEE. The CDR3 here is CASSTREKPGWGAQYF. In DNA form, the CDR3 reads TGTGCCAGCAGCACCCGGGAAAAGCCCGGGTGGGGGGCCCAGTACTTC. Combining the CDR3 with reference TRBV9 and TRBJ2-5 gives the whole variable domain DSGVTQTPKHLITATGQRVTLRCSPRSGDLSVYWYQQSLDQGLQFLIQYYNGEERAKGNILERFSAQQFPDLHSELNLSSLELGDSALYFCASSTREKPGWGAQYFGPGTRLLVL.

For this clone: The junction departs from germline at one end; a sequencing error may be responsible. The chain joins TRBV25-1 to TRBJ1-2, with 10 bases matching TRBD1. Germline V gene data show CDR1 as MGHDK and CDR2 as SYGVNS. There are 15 residues in the CDR3. The CDR3 bases are TGTGCCAGCAGTGCGGACAGGGGGGCTAACTATGGCTACATCTTC. This encodes CASSADRGANYGYIF.

This clone was detected a few times. V gene TRBV5-1 combines with J gene TRBJ1-5; 8 positions agree with TRBD1. Germline V gene sequence: CDR1 SGHRS, CDR2 YFSETQ. The CDR3 is 14 residues long. The V segment lost 4 bases and the J segment 6 bases; nucleotides outside the gene matches: 6. The CDR3 loop reads CASSPSTGVQPQHF. Here the CDR3 DNA reads TGCGCCAGCAGCCCTTCGACAGGGGTTCAGCCCCAGCATTTT.

The V gene is TRBV15, the J gene TRBJ2-2; 9 bases are a match to TRBD2. Trimming cost V 6 bases and J 6 bases; bases outside gene matches: 11. The CDR3 totals 16 residues. Germline V gives CDR1 LNHNV, CDR2 YYDKDF (reference sequence). CDR3 in amino acids: CATRERPGLAPGELFF. The CDR3 DNA reads TGTGCCACCAGAGAGCGCCCGGGACTAGCTCCCGGGGAGCTGTTTTTT.

The rearrangement joins TRBV10-2 to TRBJ2-6, with no clear D. V lost 4 bases and J lost 9, with 13 bases in between. Looked up from germline, CDR1 is WSHSY and CDR2 is SAAADI. This CDR3 region has 14 residues. The CDR3 is CASSGPQVGNVLTF. CDR3 DNA: TGCGCCAGCAGTGGTCCCCAGGTCGGCAACGTCCTGACTTTC.

The J gene is TRBJ1-6, the V gene TRBV6-1; TRBD1 is a possible D gene (6 bases). The CDR3 length is 16 residues. Germline-derived CDR1 and CDR2 are MNHNS and SASEGT. Trimming took off 1 base at V and 5 bases at J, with 12 bases between the two ends. The CDR3 is CASSEVGGANNSPLHF. The CDR3 region has the DNA TGTGCCAGCAGTGAAGTCGGGGGGGCAAATAATTCACCCCTCCACTTT.

This clone showed up just a few times. The chain uses TRBV11-2 and TRBJ2-7, with 8 positions matching TRBD2. Germline V lookup: CDR1 SGHAT, CDR2 FQNNGV. Trimming at V came to 1 base and at J to 6 bases, leaving 8 bases not matched to a gene. CDR3 length: 15 residues. CDR3 sequence: CASSLVGGEEGEQYF. CDR3 DNA: TGTGCCAGCAGCTTAGTCGGGGGGGAGGAGGGCGAGCAGTACTTC. The full variable domain, rest sourced from reference TRBV11-2 and TRBJ2-7, is EAGVAQSPRYKIIEKRQSVAFWCNPISGHATLYWYQQILGQGPKLLIQFQNNGVVDDSQLPKDRFSAERLKGVDSTLKIQPAKLEDSAVYLCASSLVGGEEGEQYFGPGTRLTVT.

The DNA for the CDR3 is TGTGCCAGCAGCTTAGCCAGGAATAATGAAAAACTGTTTTTT. Translated: CASSLARNNEKLFF. V and J are TRBV7-2 and TRBJ1-4; D ambiguous. Germline V gene lookup returns CDR1 SGHTA and CDR2 FQGNSA. The CDR3 has 14 amino acids. With 0 bases removed from V and 4 bases from J, the gap between germline ends came to 6 bases.

J is TRBJ2-7 and V is TRBV29-1, with D tentatively TRBD2 (5 bases). Trimming pared 2 bases from V and 7 bases from J, leaving 15 bases between. The CDR3 runs 13 residues. CDR1 and CDR2 (germline): SQVTM, ANQGSEA. CDR3 nucleotides: TGCAGCGTTGAACTAGGCGGGCCGGTAGAGCAGTACTTC. Translating it yields CSVELGGPVEQYF.

This chain links TRBV19 with TRBJ2-3, with 8 bases matching TRBD2. CDR1 is LNHDA and CDR2 is SQIVND in the germline V gene (reference sequence). After removal of 9 bases from V and 0 bases from J, the junction contained 5 bases not matched to a gene. The CDR3 extends over 14 amino acids. CDR3 in DNA: TGTGCCAGACTACTAGCGGCGAGCACAGATACGCAGTATTTT. Its protein is CARLLAASTDTQYF.

This clone was detected a few times. V gene TRBV5-4 combines with J gene TRBJ1-1; D not certain. Per germline, CDR1 SGHNT and CDR2 YYREEE (reference sequence). This CDR3 has 14 amino acids. V was clipped by 2 bases and J by 4 bases, with 12 bases between them. This chain's CDR3 is CASSLETHTTEAFF. The DNA for the CDR3 is TGTGCCAGCAGCTTAGAGACACACACCACTGAAGCTTTCTTT.